The sequence of this TCR beta chain was determined in a study of STAT5B mutations in CD4+ large granular lymphocyte leukemia. The repertoire was sequenced with immunoSEQ multiplex PCR; TCRdb's copy has only in-frame clones and lacks some. The data show about 33,000 clones, around 74% seen once. The CDR3 is made up of 15 amino acids. Germline CDR1 SEHNR, CDR2 FQNEAQ (reference sequence). Deletions cut 3 bases from V and 6 bases from J, with 12 bases between. The receptor was derived from a human donor in good health. Sequenced material: CD4+ T cells from blood buffy coats. The J gene is TRBJ1-6, the V gene TRBV7-9; weak D call: TRBD1 (6 bases). The CDR3 nucleotides are TGTGCCAGCAGCTTTTGGCGGGGGGCTAATTCACCCCTCCACTTT. Translated, it gives CASSFWRGANSPLHF.